This TCR beta chain came from a study of blood T cell repertoires in COVID-19. As for the study in general: Nucleic acid was either cDNA or gDNA, and it came from T cells, B-cell-depleted T cells, or PBMCs.

Original data processing: Estimated nucleated cell counts came from reference gene primer amplification. The protocol was immunoSEQ multiplex PCR, while the TCRdb copy is restricted to in-frame clones and leaves out a portion. V and J calls and clone size are given by that table; D and trimming were obtained from the DNA. Here the sample spans approximately 12,000 clones, 82% being singletons. With V trimmed by 1 base and J by 7 bases, 6 bases remained unmatched. This CDR3 contains 16 residues. Germline V gene sequence: CDR1 SGHVS, CDR2 FQNEAQ. The J gene is TRBJ1-5, the V gene TRBV7-8; 11 nucleotides match TRBD1. The receptor's source is a woman aged 55-75 years with acute or convalescent COVID-19. The specimen was peripheral blood. CDR3 DNA: TGTGCCAGCAGCTTAGAAGTAGGGACAGGGGGACAGCCCCAGCATTTT. The encoded protein is CASSLEVGTGGQPQHF.